The T cell receptor beta chain under discussion was sequenced for a study of identical twins. Worth noting for this clonotype: Its specificity is unknown.

MiXCR, applied by TCRdb to the 5' RACE reads, yields one record per CDR3 protein. The table includes around 290,000 distinct CDR3 sequences, 8% to 9.5% detected once. In every case, the donor was a healthy Caucasian. Study outcomes and limitations: Out-of-frame TCR alpha sharing in monozygotic twins exceeded recombination model predictions. Out-of-frame alpha sequences common to twins exhibited a surplus of low generation probability.

The sample was also linked to a second study, of yellow fever vaccine responses in identical twins.

The sample taken for sequencing was CD8+ T cells sorted from blood. The clonotype originates from a woman under 30 in good health.

The CDR3 sequence: CASSFYVVTGELFF. CDR3 DNA: TGTGCCAGCAGCTTTTATGTCGTCACCGGGGAGCTGTTTTTT. This sequence joins TRBV7-9 and TRBJ2-2; D unclear. This CDR3 contains 14 residues. Germline V gene lookup returns CDR1 SEHNR and CDR2 FQNEAQ (reference sequence). V dropped 3 bases and J dropped 4 bases, with 9 bases sitting between them.